This T cell receptor beta chain is from a study of cytotoxic CD8 clonotypes in ibrutinib-treated CLL. The CDR3 is 17 amino acids. Looked up from germline, CDR1 is SGHNT and CDR2 is YYREEE (reference sequence). The ends were cut back, 4 bases at V and 2 bases at J, with 20 bases in the middle. Profiling relied on immunoSEQ multiplex PCR, and the TCRdb table lists in-frame clones only, not all of them. The table has about 270,000 clones, 70% to 80% seen once. This clonotype was obtained from a human donor with chronic lymphocytic leukemia. This material consisted of PBMCs, taken at disease progression, from a patient treated with ibrutinib. This chain connects TRBV5-4 to TRBJ2-3, with D possibly being TRBD1 or TRBD2 (5 bases each). As DNA, the CDR3 is TGTGCCAGCAGCCTTGAACTAAACGGGGCTTACACAGATACGCAGTATTTT. Translation: CASSLELNGAYTDTQYF.